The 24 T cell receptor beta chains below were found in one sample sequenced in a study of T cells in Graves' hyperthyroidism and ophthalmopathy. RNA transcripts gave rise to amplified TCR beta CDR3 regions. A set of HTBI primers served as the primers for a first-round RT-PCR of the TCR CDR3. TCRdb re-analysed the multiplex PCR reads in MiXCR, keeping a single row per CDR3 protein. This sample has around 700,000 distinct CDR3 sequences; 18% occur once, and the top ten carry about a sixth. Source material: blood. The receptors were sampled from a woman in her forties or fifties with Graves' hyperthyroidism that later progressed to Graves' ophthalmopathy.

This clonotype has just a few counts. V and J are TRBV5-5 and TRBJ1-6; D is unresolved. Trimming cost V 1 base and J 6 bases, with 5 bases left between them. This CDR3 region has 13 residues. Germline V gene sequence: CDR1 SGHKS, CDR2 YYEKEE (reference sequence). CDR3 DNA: TGTGCCAGCAGCTTGACCATTAATTCACCCCTCCACTTT. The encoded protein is CASSLTINSPLHF.

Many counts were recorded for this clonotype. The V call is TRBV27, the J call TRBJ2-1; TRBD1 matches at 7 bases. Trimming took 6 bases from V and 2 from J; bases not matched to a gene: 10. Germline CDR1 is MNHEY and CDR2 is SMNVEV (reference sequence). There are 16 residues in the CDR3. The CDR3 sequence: CASSSSTDRAYNEQFF. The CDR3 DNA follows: TGTGCCAGCAGCAGCAGCACCGACAGGGCCTACAATGAGCAGTTCTTC.

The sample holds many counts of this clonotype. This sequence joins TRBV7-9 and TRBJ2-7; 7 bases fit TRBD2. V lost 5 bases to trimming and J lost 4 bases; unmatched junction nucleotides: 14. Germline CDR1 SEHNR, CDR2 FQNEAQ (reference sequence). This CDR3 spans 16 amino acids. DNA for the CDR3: TGTGCCAGCAGCCCAAGTGGGGGGACTACACTTTACGAGCAGTACTTC. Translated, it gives CASSPSGGTTLYEQYF. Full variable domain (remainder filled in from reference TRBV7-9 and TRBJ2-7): DTGVSQNPRHKITKRGQNVTFRCDPISEHNRLYWYRQTLGQGPEFLTYFQNEAQLEKSRLLSDRFSAERPKGSFSTLEIQRTEQGDSAMYLCASSPSGGTTLYEQYFGPGTRLTVT.

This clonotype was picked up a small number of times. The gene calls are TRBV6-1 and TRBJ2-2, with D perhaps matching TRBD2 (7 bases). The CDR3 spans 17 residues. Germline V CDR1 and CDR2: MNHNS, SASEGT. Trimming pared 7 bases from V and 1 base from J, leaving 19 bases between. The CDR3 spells CASIMGAGDWNTGELFF. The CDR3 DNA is TGTGCCAGCATTATGGGGGCGGGGGACTGGAACACCGGGGAGCTGTTTTTT.

The CDR3 DNA is TGTGCCAGTAGAGGACAGGGGCTCTGGGAGACCCAGTACTTC. Translation: CASRGQGLWETQYF. The rearrangement links TRBV6-1 to TRBJ2-5; 9 bases map to TRBD1. Germline V gives CDR1 MNHNS, CDR2 SASEGT. Trimming cost V 9 bases and J 5 bases; bases outside gene matches: 10. This CDR3 is built from 14 residues.

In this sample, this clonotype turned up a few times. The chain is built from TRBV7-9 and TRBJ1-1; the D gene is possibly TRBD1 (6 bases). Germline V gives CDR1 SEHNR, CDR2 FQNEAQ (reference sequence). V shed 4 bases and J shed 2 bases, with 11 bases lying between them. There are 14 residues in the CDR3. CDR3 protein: CASSSTGSNTEAFF. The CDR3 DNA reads TGTGCCAGCAGCTCGACAGGAAGTAACACTGAAGCTTTCTTT. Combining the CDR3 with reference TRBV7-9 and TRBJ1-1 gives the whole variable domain DTGVSQNPRHKITKRGQNVTFRCDPISEHNRLYWYRQTLGQGPEFLTYFQNEAQLEKSRLLSDRFSAERPKGSFSTLEIQRTEQGDSAMYLCASSSTGSNTEAFFGQGTRLTVV.

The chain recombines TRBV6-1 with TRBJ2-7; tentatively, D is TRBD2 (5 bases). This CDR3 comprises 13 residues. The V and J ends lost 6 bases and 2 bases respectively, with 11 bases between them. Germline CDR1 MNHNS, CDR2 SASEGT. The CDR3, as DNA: TGTGCCAGCAGGGACTTTTGGGCCTACGAGCAGTACTTC. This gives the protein CASRDFWAYEQYF.

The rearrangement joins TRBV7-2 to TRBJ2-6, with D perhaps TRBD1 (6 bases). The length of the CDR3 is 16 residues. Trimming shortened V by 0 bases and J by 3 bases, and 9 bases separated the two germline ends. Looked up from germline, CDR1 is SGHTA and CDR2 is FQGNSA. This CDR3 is CASSLAGAGGANVLTF. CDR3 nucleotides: TGTGCCAGCAGCTTAGCGGGGGCGGGTGGGGCCAACGTCCTGACTTTC.

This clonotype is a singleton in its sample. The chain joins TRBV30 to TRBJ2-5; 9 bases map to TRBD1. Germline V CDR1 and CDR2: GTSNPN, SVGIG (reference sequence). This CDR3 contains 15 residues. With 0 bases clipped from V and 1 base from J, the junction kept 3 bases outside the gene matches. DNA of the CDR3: TGTGCCTGGAGTGTAGGGACAGGGCCCCAAGAGACCCAGTACTTC. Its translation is CAWSVGTGPQETQYF.

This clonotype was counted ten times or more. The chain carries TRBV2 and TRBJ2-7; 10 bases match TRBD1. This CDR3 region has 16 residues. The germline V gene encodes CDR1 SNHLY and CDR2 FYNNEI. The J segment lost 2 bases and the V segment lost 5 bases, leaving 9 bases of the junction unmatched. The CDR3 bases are TGTGCCAGCAGTCTCCCCGGGACAGGGGCCACCTACGAGCAGTACTTC. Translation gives CASSLPGTGATYEQYF.

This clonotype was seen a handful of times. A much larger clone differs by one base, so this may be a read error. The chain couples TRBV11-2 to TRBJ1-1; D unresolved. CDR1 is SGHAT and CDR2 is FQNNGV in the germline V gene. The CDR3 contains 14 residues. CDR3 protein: CTSSLGGKNTEAFF. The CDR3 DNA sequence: TGTACCAGCAGCTTAGGAGGGAAAAACACTGAAGCTTTCTTT.

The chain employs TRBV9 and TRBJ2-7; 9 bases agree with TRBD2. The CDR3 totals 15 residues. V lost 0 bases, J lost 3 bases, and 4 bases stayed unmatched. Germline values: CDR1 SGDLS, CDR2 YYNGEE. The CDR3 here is CASSVAAGGLYEQYF. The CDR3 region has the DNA TGTGCCAGCAGCGTAGCGGCGGGGGGGCTCTACGAGCAGTACTTC.

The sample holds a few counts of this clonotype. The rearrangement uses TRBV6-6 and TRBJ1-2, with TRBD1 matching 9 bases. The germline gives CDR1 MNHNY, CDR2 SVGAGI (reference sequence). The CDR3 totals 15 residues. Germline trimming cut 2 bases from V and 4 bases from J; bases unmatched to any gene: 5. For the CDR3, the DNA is TGTGCCAGCAGTTACCCCGGACAGGGGACCTATGGCTACACCTTC. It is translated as CASSYPGQGTYGYTF.

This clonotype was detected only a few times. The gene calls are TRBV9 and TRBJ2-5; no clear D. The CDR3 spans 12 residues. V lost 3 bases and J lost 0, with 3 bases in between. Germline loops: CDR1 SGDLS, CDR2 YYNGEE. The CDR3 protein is CASSDNQETQYF. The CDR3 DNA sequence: TGTGCCAGCAGCGACAACCAAGAGACCCAGTACTTC.

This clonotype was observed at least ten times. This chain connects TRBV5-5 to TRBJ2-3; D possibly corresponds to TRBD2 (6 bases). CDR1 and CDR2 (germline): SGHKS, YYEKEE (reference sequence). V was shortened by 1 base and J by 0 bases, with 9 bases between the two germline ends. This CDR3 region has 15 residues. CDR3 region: CASSLWDSSTDTQYF. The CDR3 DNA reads TGTGCCAGCAGCTTGTGGGACTCTAGCACAGATACGCAGTATTTT.

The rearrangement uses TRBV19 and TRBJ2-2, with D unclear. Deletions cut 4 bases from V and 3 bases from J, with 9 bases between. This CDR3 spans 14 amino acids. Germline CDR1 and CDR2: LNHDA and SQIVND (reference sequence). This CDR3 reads CASSTGRDTGELFF. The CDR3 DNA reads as TGTGCCAGTAGTACAGGACGGGACACCGGGGAGCTGTTTTTT.

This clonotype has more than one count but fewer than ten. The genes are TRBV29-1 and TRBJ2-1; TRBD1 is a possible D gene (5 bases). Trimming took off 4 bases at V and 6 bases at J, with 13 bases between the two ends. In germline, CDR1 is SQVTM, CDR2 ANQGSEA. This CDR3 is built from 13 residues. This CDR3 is CSVGAGYPNEQFF. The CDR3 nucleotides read TGCAGCGTTGGGGCAGGGTACCCCAATGAGCAGTTCTTC.

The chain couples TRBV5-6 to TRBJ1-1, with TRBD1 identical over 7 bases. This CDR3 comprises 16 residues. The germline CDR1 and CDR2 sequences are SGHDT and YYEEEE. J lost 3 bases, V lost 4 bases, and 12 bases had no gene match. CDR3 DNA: TGTGCCAGCAGCATGGACAGGCGAGTGATGGACACTGAAGCTTTCTTT. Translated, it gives CASSMDRRVMDTEAFF.

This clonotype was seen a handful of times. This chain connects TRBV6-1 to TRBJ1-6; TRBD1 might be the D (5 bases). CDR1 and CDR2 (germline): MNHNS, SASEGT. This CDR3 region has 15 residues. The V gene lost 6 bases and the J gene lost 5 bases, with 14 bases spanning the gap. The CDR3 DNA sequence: TGTGCCAGCAGAAGAGGGACGCTGAATAATTCACCCCTCCACTTT. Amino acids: CASRRGTLNNSPLHF.

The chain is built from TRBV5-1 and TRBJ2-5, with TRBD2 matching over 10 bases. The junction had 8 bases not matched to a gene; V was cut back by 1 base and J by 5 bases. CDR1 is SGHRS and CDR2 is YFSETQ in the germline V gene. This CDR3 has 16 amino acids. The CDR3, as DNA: TGCGCCAGCAGCTTGAGCGGGGGGGCCGGGTATGAGACCCAGTACTTC. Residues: CASSLSGGAGYETQYF.

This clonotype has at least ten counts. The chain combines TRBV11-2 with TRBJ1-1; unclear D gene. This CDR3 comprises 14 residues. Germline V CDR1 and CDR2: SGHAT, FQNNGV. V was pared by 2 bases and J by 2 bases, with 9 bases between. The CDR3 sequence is CASSLPWANTEAFF. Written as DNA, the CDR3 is TGTGCCAGCAGCTTACCATGGGCAAACACTGAAGCTTTCTTT.

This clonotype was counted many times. The CDR3, as DNA: TGTGCCAGCAGCCCCCGGACCATGGGGACGAAGCAGTTCTTC. Translating gives CASSPRTMGTKQFF. The chain employs TRBV11-1 and TRBJ2-1; D might be TRBD1 or TRBD2, each matching 5 bases. V was trimmed by 5 bases and J by 11 bases, leaving 19 bases between them. The CDR3 extends over 14 amino acids. CDR1 SGHAT and CDR2 FQDESV come from the germline V gene (reference sequence).

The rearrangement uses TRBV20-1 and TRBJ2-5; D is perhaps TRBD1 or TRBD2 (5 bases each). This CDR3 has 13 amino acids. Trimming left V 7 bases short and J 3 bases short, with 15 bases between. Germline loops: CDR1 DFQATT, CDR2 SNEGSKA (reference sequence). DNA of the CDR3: TGCAGTGTTAACCGGGACGGCGAAGAGACCCAGTACTTC. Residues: CSVNRDGEETQYF.

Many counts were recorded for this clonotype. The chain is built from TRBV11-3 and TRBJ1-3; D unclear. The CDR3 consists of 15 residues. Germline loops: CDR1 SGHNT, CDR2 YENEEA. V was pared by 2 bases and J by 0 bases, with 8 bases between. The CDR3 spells CASSLNGDSGNTIYF. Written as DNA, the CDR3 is TGTGCCAGCAGCTTAAACGGAGACTCTGGAAACACCATATATTTT.